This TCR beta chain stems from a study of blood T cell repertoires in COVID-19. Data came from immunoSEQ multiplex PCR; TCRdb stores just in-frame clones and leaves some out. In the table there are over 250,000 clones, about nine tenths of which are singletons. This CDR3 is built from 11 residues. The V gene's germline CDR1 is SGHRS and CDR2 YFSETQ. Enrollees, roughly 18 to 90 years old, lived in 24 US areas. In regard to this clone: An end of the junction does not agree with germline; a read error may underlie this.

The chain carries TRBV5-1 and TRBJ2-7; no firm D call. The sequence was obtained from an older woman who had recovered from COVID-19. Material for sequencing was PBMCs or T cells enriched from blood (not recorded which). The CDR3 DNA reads TGCGCCAGCACCGACTTTGAGGCTCTGGACTTC. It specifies CASTDFEALDF.